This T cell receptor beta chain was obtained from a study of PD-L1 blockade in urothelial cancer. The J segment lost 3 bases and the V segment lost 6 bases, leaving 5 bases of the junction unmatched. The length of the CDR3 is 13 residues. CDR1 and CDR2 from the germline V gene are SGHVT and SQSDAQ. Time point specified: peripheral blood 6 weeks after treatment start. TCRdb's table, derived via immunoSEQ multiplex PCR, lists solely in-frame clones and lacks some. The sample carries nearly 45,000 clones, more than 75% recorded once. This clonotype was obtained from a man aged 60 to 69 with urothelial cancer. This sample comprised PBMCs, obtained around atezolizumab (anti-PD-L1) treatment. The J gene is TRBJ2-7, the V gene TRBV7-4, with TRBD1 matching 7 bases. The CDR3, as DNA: TGTGCCAGCAGTCTGACAGGGATCTACGAGCAGTACTTC. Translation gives CASSLTGIYEQYF.